The T cell receptor (beta chain) under discussion was sequenced for a study of identical twins. Study results and limitations: Carriage of fewer insertions was seen in abundant cord blood beta clonotypes, whereas memory repertoires showed none.

MiXCR was run by TCRdb on the 5' RACE reads, yielding one entry per CDR3 protein. The table includes around 960,000 distinct CDR3 sequences, 9% to 15% detected once. This clonotype was recorded a few times. The antigen is unknown. This CDR3 is 13 amino acids long. CDR1 is SNHLY and CDR2 is FYNNEI in the germline V gene. The germline V and J ends were trimmed by 6 bases and 4 bases, with 12 bases remaining between them. Another study also made use of these data, one on yellow fever vaccine responses in identical twins. As reported in that work: Twins' vaccine T cell responses reportedly seemed partly convergent and partly personalized.

The origin of this receptor is a woman under 30 in good health. Sequencing was carried out using PBMCs. The chain carries TRBV2 and TRBJ1-1; D is ambiguous. CDR3 protein: CASRRKNATEAFF. For the CDR3, the DNA is TGTGCCAGCAGACGGAAGAACGCCACTGAAGCTTTCTTT.